The sample holds a few counts of the clone carrying this T cell receptor (beta chain). Its antigen is undetermined. The sample originates from a study of blood T cells in healthy people across ages. Primed by a sample-barcoded 5' primer and a J-beta primer mix, a second PCR proceeded for 7 to 11 cycles. TCRdb reprocessed the 5' RACE reads via MiXCR and lists one record per CDR3 protein. This sample has 1.5 million to 2 million distinct CDR3 sequences; 40% to 55% occur once, and the top ten carry around 2.1%. Study-level results: Compared with aged donors, long-lived donors showed fewer expanded clones, suggesting selection. A strong correlation was seen between TCR beta diversity and naive T cell percentage.

Germline-derived CDR1 and CDR2 are LGHDT and YNNKEL (reference sequence). There are 16 residues in the CDR3. V was clipped by 0 bases and J by 1 base; unmatched bases: 4. Material for sequencing was blood. The chain links TRBV3-1 to TRBJ2-3, with 7 bases fitting TRBD1. This receptor was identified in a woman between 35 and 50 years old in good health. The CDR3 coding sequence is TGTGCCAGCAGCCAAGAAAGGGGGCGTGGCACAGATACGCAGTATTTT. Protein product: CASSQERGRGTDTQYF.